The 5 T cell receptor beta chains below come from one sample, sequenced in a study of blood T cells in healthy people across ages. Then a second PCR, running about 6 to 12 cycles, was carried out with a sample-barcoded 5' primer and a J-beta primer mix. One entry per CDR3 protein results from TCRdb running MiXCR on the 5' RACE reads. This table holds some 940,000 distinct CDR3 sequences, around 29% found once. The same sample was also studied in work on T cells of mothers and their children.

The specimen was blood. These receptors all come from a woman in her 40s in good health.

In its sample, this clonotype was seen many times. This chain links TRBV12-3 or TRBV12-4 with TRBJ2-5; 7 bases fit TRBD2. V shed 6 bases, J shed 5 bases, and the junction held 6 bases outside the gene matches. This CDR3 region has 13 residues. CDR3 amino acids: CASRLSGVETQYF. The CDR3 region has the DNA TGTGCCAGCAGACTGAGCGGGGTCGAGACCCAGTACTTC.

This clonotype appeared a few times. V gene TRBV6-2 or TRBV6-3 combines with J gene TRBJ1-2; possibly TRBD1 for D (5 bases). The V and J ends lost 2 bases and 7 bases respectively, with 11 bases between them. The CDR3 loop spans 13 amino acids. Looked up from germline, CDR1 is MNHEY and CDR2 is SVGEGT. The CDR3 DNA sequence: TGTGCCAGCAGTTACCCCGGGACGTCTGGCTACACCTTC. Its translation is CASSYPGTSGYTF.

The sample holds a few counts of this clonotype. The chain combines TRBV20-1 with TRBJ2-1; D gene ambiguous. CDR1 DFQATT and CDR2 SNEGSKA come from the germline V gene (reference sequence). The CDR3 covers 16 residues. Trimming removed 0 bases from V and 1 base from J, with 13 bases in between. The CDR3 region is CSARDWQHQSYNEQFF. Here the CDR3 DNA reads TGCAGTGCTAGAGATTGGCAGCACCAATCCTACAATGAGCAGTTCTTC.

The rearrangement uses TRBV7-2 and TRBJ1-5; a weak D match, TRBD1 (5 bases). V lost 6 bases, J lost 6 bases, and 21 bases lay in between. Germline V gene lookup returns CDR1 SGHTA and CDR2 FQGNSA. This CDR3 has 16 amino acids. CDR3 sequence: CASSPYLGTLGQPQHF. The CDR3 bases are TGTGCCAGCAGTCCCTACCTGGGGACTTTGGGTCAGCCCCAGCATTTT.

In regard to this clonotype: A much larger clone is a single base away; this may be a read error. This CDR3 is CSVDSRIRNEQYF. CDR3 DNA: TGCAGCGTTGATAGTAGGATTAGGAATGAGCAGTACTTC. The rearrangement links TRBV29-1 to TRBJ2-7, with no clear D. The CDR3 contains 13 residues. CDR1 is SQVTM, CDR2 ANQGSEA, per germline. V was clipped by 3 bases and J by 7 bases, with 16 bases between them.